Presented here are 3 T cell receptor beta chains from one specimen sequenced in a study of blood T cell repertoires in COVID-19. TCRdb keeps only in-frame clones here, not all; method: immunoSEQ multiplex PCR. Found here are roughly 35,000 clones, 85% of them singletons; the top ten hold around 13%. Sequencing used peripheral blood. The receptor source for this set is a human donor with acute or convalescent COVID-19. The donor label of this sample is uncertain.

This chain joins TRBV5-8 and TRBJ1-1, with 12 bases matching TRBD1. V shed 4 bases and J 5 bases; nucleotides not matched to a gene: 15. The CDR3 totals 18 residues. Germline V CDR1 and CDR2: SGHTS, YDEGEE. CDR3 region: CASSPSFGTGGDGTEAFF. CDR3 bases: TGTGCCAGCAGCCCTTCCTTTGGGACAGGGGGCGACGGTACTGAAGCTTTCTTT.

The chain employs TRBV6-5 and TRBJ1-4, with 8 positions matching TRBD1. Germline lookup yields CDR1 MNHEY and CDR2 SVGAGI. The CDR3 covers 15 residues. With V trimmed by 6 bases and J by 8 bases, 11 bases remained unmatched. The CDR3 DNA follows: TGTGCCAGCAGCCCCCCCCGGACAGGGAGGGAAAAACTGTTTTTT. It translates to CASSPPRTGREKLFF.

The chain has TRBV7-2 and TRBJ1-3, with 10 positions matching TRBD1. Germline V CDR1 and CDR2: SGHTA, FQGNSA. V was pared by 5 bases and J by 3 bases, with 4 bases of the junction left unmatched. The CDR3 consists of 15 residues. CDR3 DNA: TGTGCCAGCAGCGGCCGGACAGGGGGTGGAAACACCATATATTTT. Translated, it gives CASSGRTGGGNTIYF. Variable domain in full (rest from reference TRBV7-2 and TRBJ1-3): GAGVSQSPSNKVTEKGKDVELRCDPISGHTALYWYRQSLGQGLEFLIYFQGNSAPDKSGLPSDRFSAERTGGSVSTLTIQRTQQEDSAVYLCASSGRTGGGNTIYFGEGSWLTVV.